This TCR delta chain was captured in a study of Vδ1+ human thymocytes. RNA was extracted from the cells and then reverse transcribed. Multiplex PCR used pooled V-gene forward primers and a constant-region reverse primer to amplify CDR3s. TCRdb reanalysed the multiplex PCR reads with CATT. The sample gives around 56,000 delta-chain clones, roughly 16% of which show up once; approximately 0.4% is in the top ten. Germline CDR1 is TSWWSYY and CDR2 is QGS. This CDR3 has 20 residues. V was pared by 2 bases and J by 3 bases, with 28 bases between. On this clone itself: The antigen is unknown.

Notes on the study in general: Highly polyclonal TRG and TRD repertoires with Gaussian CDR3 length distributions appeared in thymus.

This clonotype originated in a girl under two years old who had congenital heart surgery. V usage is TRDV1 and J usage is TRDJ1, with D perhaps matching TRDD2 (5 bases). Sequenced material: Vdelta1+ gamma-delta thymocytes from the thymus. Subset given: FACS-sorted CD3+ TCRalphabeta- TCRVdelta1+ TCRVdelta2- thymocytes. DNA of the CDR3: TGTGCTCTTGGGGAAACTCCCAAGGCCCTACGACCTACTGAACCCGATAAACTCATCTTT. Encoded protein: CALGETPKALRPTEPDKLIF.